The next 31 T cell receptor beta chains were all read from a single sample in a study of early T cells in non-severe SARS-CoV-2 infection (dated by TCRdb to about 2021). The receptor library was made with 5' RACE. The sequencer listed for this sample is NextSeq 500. Clones were called with MiXCR by TCRdb after fastp trimmed the public reads at Q25, and only in-frame beta chains were retained. Identical CDR3 proteins give one entry, which carries the most common genes and DNA. Here the sample has 60,000 or so distinct CDR3 sequences; around 10% occur a single time. Of the sample, roughly 18% is held by the ten largest clones. The sample comprised whole blood. The source is an adult who was a healthcare worker with PCR-confirmed SARS-CoV-2 infection or an uninfected control (not recorded which).

This clonotype was seen a few times. This chain uses TRBV5-1 with TRBJ2-2, with no clear D. Germline CDR1 reads SGHRS; CDR2 reads YFSETQ. The length of the CDR3 is 15 residues. Trimming pared 5 bases from V and 0 bases from J, leaving 11 bases between. The CDR3: CASSPPATNTGELFF. The DNA of the CDR3 is TGCGCCAGCAGTCCCCCAGCGACGAACACCGGGGAGCTGTTTTTT.

The chain has TRBV29-1 and TRBJ1-2; TRBD1 might be the D (5 bases). In germline, CDR1 is SQVTM, CDR2 ANQGSEA. Trimming pared 4 bases from V and 1 base from J, leaving 7 bases between. This CDR3 is 12 amino acids long. The CDR3 DNA reads as TGCAGCGTTGCCGACAGTAACTATGGCTACACCTTC. This gives the protein CSVADSNYGYTF. Drawing the rest from reference TRBV29-1 and TRBJ1-2, the complete variable domain is SAVISQKPSRDICQRGTSLTIQCQVDSQVTMMFWYRQQPGQSLTLIATANQGSEATYESGFVIDKFPISRPNLTFSTLTVSNMSPEDSSIYLCSVADSNYGYTFGSGTRLTVV.

Ten or more counts support this clonotype. This chain connects TRBV27 to TRBJ2-5; D might be TRBD2 (7 bases). V was pared by 5 bases and J by 1 base, with 29 bases between. This CDR3 is 20 amino acids long. The germline gives CDR1 MNHEY, CDR2 SMNVEV (reference sequence). The CDR3 coding sequence is TGTGCCAGCAGTCAACATCGAGGTGTGGGGGGGGCCAAACGCCAAGAGACCCAGTACTTC. Protein sequence: CASSQHRGVGGAKRQETQYF.

The rearrangement joins TRBV12-3 or TRBV12-4 to TRBJ2-7; no definite D call. The CDR3 is made up of 12 amino acids. V was cut by 3 bases and J by 6 bases, with 9 bases left in between. The DNA of the CDR3 is TGTGCCAGCAGTTTCTCCTGGGGCGAGCAGTACTTC. It is translated as CASSFSWGEQYF.

This clonotype was counted ten times or more. V and J are TRBV24-1 and TRBJ1-2, with D hard to call. Per germline, CDR1 KGHDR and CDR2 SFDVKD. V shed 1 base and J shed 7 bases, with 12 bases lying between them. The CDR3 runs to 14 residues. The CDR3 DNA reads TGTGCCACCAGTGATTTTGAAAGGGCTGCTGGCTACACCTTC. Protein product: CATSDFERAAGYTF.

This clonotype has ten or more counts. V and J are TRBV28 and TRBJ1-2; D possibly corresponds to TRBD1 (6 bases). This CDR3 spans 14 amino acids. Germline V CDR1 and CDR2: MDHEN, SYDVKM. The V end was cut by 6 bases, the J end by 5 bases, with 16 bases between. As DNA, the CDR3 is TGTGCCAGCAGGATCAGTCAGGGGTGGTATGGCTACACCTTC. Translating it yields CASRISQGWYGYTF.

This clonotype was seen at least ten times. The chain couples TRBV6-2 or TRBV6-3 to TRBJ1-1, with D hard to call. Trimming took 6 bases from V and 5 from J, leaving 16 bases between them. Germline V CDR1 and CDR2: MNHEY, SVGEGT. The CDR3 spans 14 residues. The CDR3: CASRPGGKNTEAFF. CDR3 sequence (DNA): TGTGCCAGCAGACCCGGAGGGAAGAATACTGAAGCTTTCTTT.

This clonotype occurred many times. The gene calls are TRBV10-3 and TRBJ2-3; a possible D gene is TRBD1 (5 bases). Per germline, CDR1 ENHRY and CDR2 SYGVKD. V was pared by 8 bases and J by 3 bases, with 12 bases between. This CDR3 spans 13 amino acids. CDR3 bases: TGTGCCATCCGGACAAGCCGGACAGATACGCAGTATTTT. Protein sequence: CAIRTSRTDTQYF.

The table lists this clonotype with many counts. V usage is TRBV18 and J usage is TRBJ2-3; a possible D gene is TRBD1 (6 bases). Germline-derived CDR1 and CDR2 are KGHSH and LQKENI. V was shortened by 5 bases and J by 0 bases, with 12 bases between the two germline ends. This CDR3 has 15 amino acids. This CDR3 reads CASSASTGSTDTQYF. The DNA for the CDR3 is TGTGCCAGCTCAGCTTCGACAGGCAGCACAGATACGCAGTATTTT.

The gene calls are TRBV6-1 and TRBJ2-3, with no clear D. CDR3 length equals 15 residues. V was shortened by 1 base and J by 0 bases, with 8 bases between the two germline ends. The germline gives CDR1 MNHNS, CDR2 SASEGT. CDR3 in amino acids: CASSEGQTSTDTQYF. CDR3 in DNA: TGTGCCAGCAGTGAAGGGCAGACTAGCACAGATACGCAGTATTTT.

This clonotype has more than one count but fewer than ten. This chain joins TRBV28 and TRBJ2-7; perhaps TRBD2 as D (6 bases). The CDR3 is made up of 16 amino acids. Looked up from germline, CDR1 is MDHEN and CDR2 is SYDVKM. The germline V and J ends were trimmed by 2 bases and 4 bases, with 18 bases remaining between them. The CDR3 sequence: CASSLAVRAGLYEQYF. The CDR3 DNA reads TGTGCCAGCAGTTTAGCTGTGCGGGCGGGGTTGTACGAGCAGTACTTC.

This clonotype was recorded many times. The chain employs TRBV5-1 and TRBJ1-6; D may be TRBD1 (5 bases). The V gene's germline CDR1 is SGHRS and CDR2 YFSETQ. The V gene lost 2 bases and the J gene lost 9 bases, with 15 bases spanning the gap. The CDR3 runs 15 residues. CDR3 in amino acids: CASSLGADLGSPLHF. CDR3 nucleotide sequence: TGCGCCAGCAGCTTAGGGGCGGATCTCGGTTCACCCCTCCACTTT.

This clonotype showed up many times. The rearrangement uses TRBV11-2 and TRBJ2-7; 7 nucleotides agree with TRBD1. This CDR3 contains 16 residues. Looked up from germline, CDR1 is SGHAT and CDR2 is FQNNGV. The V segment lost 5 bases and the J segment 2 bases; nucleotides outside the gene matches: 12. CDR3: CASSQLKRTGTYEQYF. The CDR3 region has the DNA TGTGCCAGCAGCCAATTAAAACGGACAGGAACCTACGAGCAGTACTTC. Combining the CDR3 with reference TRBV11-2 and TRBJ2-7 gives the whole variable domain EAGVAQSPRYKIIEKRQSVAFWCNPISGHATLYWYQQILGQGPKLLIQFQNNGVVDDSQLPKDRFSAERLKGVDSTLKIQPAKLEDSAVYLCASSQLKRTGTYEQYFGPGTRLTVT.

This clonotype was counted many times. The rearrangement joins TRBV7-2 to TRBJ2-2; weak D call: TRBD1 (5 bases). CDR1 is SGHTA and CDR2 is FQGNSA in the germline V gene. The CDR3 runs 15 residues. With 0 bases removed from V and 4 bases from J, the gap between germline ends came to 9 bases. CDR3 sequence (DNA): TGTGCCAGCAGCTTAGCAGGGGCGGCCACCGGGGAGCTGTTTTTT. Protein product: CASSLAGAATGELFF.

This clonotype was counted between two and nine times. The rearrangement joins TRBV28 to TRBJ2-1; D uncertain. Germline CDR1 reads MDHEN; CDR2 reads SYDVKM. The V end lost 10 bases, the J end lost 1 base, and 11 bases lay between the germline ends. This CDR3 has 13 residues. CDR3 DNA sequence: TGTGCCATCGCTTTTGGGTCCTACAATGAGCAGTTCTTC. It yields the protein CAIAFGSYNEQFF.

This sequence joins TRBV24-1 and TRBJ1-5; a weak D match, TRBD1 (5 bases). In germline, CDR1 is KGHDR, CDR2 SFDVKD. V gave up 5 bases and J gave up 0 bases, with 13 bases separating them. There are 16 residues in the CDR3. The CDR3 sequence is CATSGGQGHSNQPQHF. In DNA, the CDR3 is TGTGCCACCAGTGGAGGGCAGGGCCATAGCAATCAGCCCCAGCATTTT.

In its sample, this clonotype was seen many times. V is TRBV5-1 and J is TRBJ2-3; tentative D call: TRBD2 (5 bases). The germline V gene encodes CDR1 SGHRS and CDR2 YFSETQ. CDR3 length: 15 residues. The germline V and J ends were trimmed by 0 bases and 0 bases, with 8 bases remaining between them. The CDR3 nucleotides read TGCGCCAGCAGCTTGGCCAGGACTAGCACAGATACGCAGTATTTT. Translation gives CASSLARTSTDTQYF. The full variable domain, rest sourced from reference TRBV5-1 and TRBJ2-3, is KAGVTQTPRYLIKTRGQQVTLSCSPISGHRSVSWYQQTPGQGLQFLFEYFSETQRNKGNFPGRFSGRQFSNSRSEMNVSTLELGDSALYLCASSLARTSTDTQYFGPGTRLTVL.

The chain has TRBV28 and TRBJ1-2; D is ambiguous. CDR1 is MDHEN, CDR2 SYDVKM, per germline. V was trimmed by 3 bases and J by 7 bases, leaving 12 bases between them. The CDR3 is 13 amino acids. The CDR3 coding sequence is TGTGCCAGCAGTTTGCTTACAGAGTCTGGCTACACCTTC. It specifies CASSLLTESGYTF.

Many counts were recorded for this clonotype. The chain uses TRBV4-2 and TRBJ1-1, with D maybe TRBD1 (5 bases). Germline V CDR1 and CDR2: LGHNA, YNFKEQ. This CDR3 is built from 18 residues. Trimming removed 4 bases from V and 3 bases from J, with 24 bases in between. DNA of the CDR3: TGTGCCAGCAGCCTATTAAGCGGTCTTGGGGGTGGGTACACTGAAGCTTTCTTT. It specifies CASSLLSGLGGGYTEAFF.

The chain employs TRBV7-3 and TRBJ2-3, with TRBD2 matching over 10 bases. Germline V gene data show CDR1 as SGHTA and CDR2 as FQGTGA. The CDR3 has 15 residues. Trimming removed 3 bases from V and 5 bases from J; junction bases left unmatched: 5. The CDR3 here is CASSFGLAVGDTQYF. Written as DNA, the CDR3 is TGTGCCAGCAGCTTCGGACTAGCGGTCGGAGATACGCAGTATTTT. The full variable domain, in which reference TRBV7-3 and TRBJ2-3 provide the parts outside the CDR3, is GAGVSQTPSNKVTEKGKYVELRCDPISGHTALYWYRQSLGQGPEFLIYFQGTGAADDSGLPNDRFFAVRPEGSVSTLKIQRTERGDSAVYLCASSFGLAVGDTQYFGPGTRLTVL.

The chain is built from TRBV29-1 and TRBJ2-5; 7 bases fit TRBD1. V shed 3 bases, J shed 9 bases, and the junction held 7 bases outside the gene matches. The CDR3 loop spans 12 amino acids. Looked up from germline, CDR1 is SQVTM and CDR2 is ANQGSEA. The CDR3 reads CSVETGLNAQYF. The CDR3 region has the DNA TGCAGCGTTGAGACAGGGCTAAATGCCCAGTACTTC.

The chain couples TRBV10-3 to TRBJ2-2; a weak D match, TRBD2 (5 bases). This CDR3 region has 13 residues. Germline loops: CDR1 ENHRY, CDR2 SYGVKD. The V end was cut by 6 bases, the J end by 4 bases, with 9 bases between. CDR3 loop: CAISGVLTGELFF. The CDR3 bases are TGTGCCATCAGCGGGGTCCTCACCGGGGAGCTGTTTTTT.

A few counts support this clonotype. The chain has TRBV27 and TRBJ2-2; D is possibly TRBD1 or TRBD2 (5 bases each). Germline CDR1 reads MNHEY; CDR2 reads SMNVEV (reference sequence). The CDR3 runs 16 residues. Trimming shortened V by 6 bases and J by 0 bases, and 14 bases separated the two germline ends. The CDR3 coding sequence is TGTGCCAGCAGCTTACGACGGGACGCGAACACCGGGGAGCTGTTTTTT. Translating it yields CASSLRRDANTGELFF.

This clonotype was found many times. The chain carries TRBV25-1 and TRBJ2-1; D is perhaps TRBD2 (6 bases). CDR3 size: 15 residues. Trimming pared 8 bases from V and 5 bases from J, leaving 19 bases between. Germline values: CDR1 MGHDK, CDR2 SYGVNS. CDR3 bases: TGTGCCAGCTCCCCCCAGAGGGAGGCTGACAATGAGCAGTTCTTC. It codes for CASSPQREADNEQFF.

The chain recombines TRBV19 with TRBJ1-5; TRBD1 agrees at 10 bases. The junction had 3 bases not matched to a gene; V was cut back by 6 bases and J by 1 base. CDR3 length equals 15 residues. The germline gives CDR1 LNHDA, CDR2 SQIVND (reference sequence). The CDR3 DNA reads as TGTGCCAGTAGGGACAGGGGGAGAAGCAATCAGCCCCAGCATTTT. Translating it yields CASRDRGRSNQPQHF.

Ten or more counts support this clonotype. This chain links TRBV3-1 with TRBJ2-1; D remains unclear. Germline V gene lookup returns CDR1 LGHDT and CDR2 YNNKEL (reference sequence). The ends were cut back, 3 bases at V and 6 bases at J, with 6 bases in the middle. CDR3 length: 12 amino acids. This chain's CDR3 is CASSQDRNEQFF. The CDR3 region has the DNA TGTGCCAGCAGCCAGGACCGCAATGAGCAGTTCTTC.

Here the CDR3 reads CASSLIGTGTYYEQYF. The DNA for the CDR3 is TGCGCCAGCAGCCTCATCGGGACAGGGACTTACTACGAGCAGTACTTC. The rearrangement joins TRBV4-1 to TRBJ2-7, with 9 nucleotides matching TRBD1. The J segment lost 3 bases and the V segment lost 4 bases, leaving 10 bases of the junction unmatched. This CDR3 comprises 16 residues. Germline values: CDR1 MGHRA, CDR2 YSYEKL.

This clonotype was picked up many times. The rearrangement uses TRBV21-1 and TRBJ2-7; the DNA was not compared with TRBD1, the D call given in the table. TRBV21-1 is assigned pseudogene status. The CDR3 has 16 amino acids. Here the CDR3 reads CASSKYKTVSSYEQYF. Here the CDR3 DNA reads TGTGCCAGCAGCAAATATAAGACAGTATCCTCCTACGAGCAGTACTTC.

In its sample, this clonotype was seen many times. DNA of the CDR3: TGCGCCAGCAGCGCCCGCCCCGGCAATGAGCAGTTCTTC. It codes for CASSARPGNEQFF. This rearrangement joins TRBV4-1 to TRBJ2-1; D is uncertain. Germline values: CDR1 MGHRA, CDR2 YSYEKL. Trimming cost V 5 bases and J 6 bases, with 11 bases left between them. CDR3 length: 13 amino acids.

This chain joins TRBV9 and TRBJ2-1; D is possibly TRBD1 or TRBD2 (6 bases each). The germline V gene has CDR1 SGDLS and CDR2 YYNGEE. V lost 4 bases and J 2 bases, leaving 16 bases between the germline ends. CDR3 size: 16 residues. CDR3 DNA sequence: TGTGCCAGCAGCCTGAGGGGGGACCCCGCCTACAATGAGCAGTTCTTC. Translating it yields CASSLRGDPAYNEQFF.

The chain employs TRBV5-1 and TRBJ1-1, with D uncertain. V lost 2 bases and J 0 bases, leaving 5 bases between the germline ends. This CDR3 has 13 amino acids. Germline V gives CDR1 SGHRS, CDR2 YFSETQ. CDR3: CASSFTLNTEAFF. The CDR3, as DNA: TGCGCCAGCAGCTTTACGCTGAACACTGAAGCTTTCTTT.